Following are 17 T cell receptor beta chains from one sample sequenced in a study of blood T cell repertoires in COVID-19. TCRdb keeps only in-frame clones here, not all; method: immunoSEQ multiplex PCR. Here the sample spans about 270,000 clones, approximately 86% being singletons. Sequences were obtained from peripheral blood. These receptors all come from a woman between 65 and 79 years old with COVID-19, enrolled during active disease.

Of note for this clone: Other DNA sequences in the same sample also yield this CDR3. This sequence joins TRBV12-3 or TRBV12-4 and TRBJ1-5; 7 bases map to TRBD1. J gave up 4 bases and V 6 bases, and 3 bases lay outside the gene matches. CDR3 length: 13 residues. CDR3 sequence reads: CASSPGGNQPQHF. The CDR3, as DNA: TGTGCCAGCAGCCCAGGGGGTAATCAGCCCCAGCATTTT.

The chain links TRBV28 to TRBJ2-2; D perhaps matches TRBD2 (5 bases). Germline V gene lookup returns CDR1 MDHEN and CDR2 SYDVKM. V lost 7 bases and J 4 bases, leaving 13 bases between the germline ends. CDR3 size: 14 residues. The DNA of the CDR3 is TGTGCCAGCACCCTCGTAGCGCGCACCGGGGAGCTGTTTTTT. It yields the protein CASTLVARTGELFF.

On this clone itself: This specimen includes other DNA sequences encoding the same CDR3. DNA for the CDR3: TGTGCCAGTAGTCCAGGGGGCTACGAGCAGTACTTC. This translates into CASSPGGYEQYF. V usage is TRBV19 and J usage is TRBJ2-7, with 7 bases aligning to TRBD1. CDR3 length: 12 amino acids. V was clipped by 5 bases and J by 3 bases; unmatched bases: 1. Germline V gene data show CDR1 as LNHDA and CDR2 as SQIVND (reference sequence).

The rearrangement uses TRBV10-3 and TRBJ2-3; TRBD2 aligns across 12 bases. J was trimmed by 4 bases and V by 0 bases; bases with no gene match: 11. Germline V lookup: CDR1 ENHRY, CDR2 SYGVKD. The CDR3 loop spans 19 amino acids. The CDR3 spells CAISESLLAGGDRADTQYF. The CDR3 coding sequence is TGTGCCATCAGTGAGTCGCTCCTAGCGGGGGGGGATCGGGCAGATACGCAGTATTTT.

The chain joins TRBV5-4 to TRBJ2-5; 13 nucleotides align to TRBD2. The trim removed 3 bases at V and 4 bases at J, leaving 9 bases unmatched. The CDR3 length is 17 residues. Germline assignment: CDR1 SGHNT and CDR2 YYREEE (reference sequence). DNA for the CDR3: TGTGCCAGCAGCTCCGGGGGACTAGCGGGGAGGGGAGAGACCCAGTACTTC. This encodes CASSSGGLAGRGETQYF.

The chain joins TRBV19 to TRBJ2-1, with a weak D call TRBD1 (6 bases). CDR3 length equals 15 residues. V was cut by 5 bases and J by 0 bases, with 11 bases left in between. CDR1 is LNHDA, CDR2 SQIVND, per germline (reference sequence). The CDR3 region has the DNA TGTGCCAGTAGTGTGGACAGCAGCTCCTACAATGAGCAGTTCTTC. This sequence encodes CASSVDSSSYNEQFF.

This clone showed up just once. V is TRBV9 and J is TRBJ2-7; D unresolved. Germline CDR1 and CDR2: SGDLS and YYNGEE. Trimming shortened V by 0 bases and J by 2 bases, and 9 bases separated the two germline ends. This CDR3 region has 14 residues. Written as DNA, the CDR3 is TGTGCCAGCAGCGTAGACTCGGAGACCTACGAGCAGTACTTC. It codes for CASSVDSETYEQYF.

The CDR3 coding sequence is TGTGCCAGCAGCCTGAATGGGACAGGGCGGTACGAGCAGTACTTC. Residues: CASSLNGTGRYEQYF. V is TRBV3-1 (or the pseudogene TRBV3-2) and J is TRBJ2-7; TRBD1 matches at 9 bases. V shed 4 bases, J shed 4 bases, and the junction held 8 bases outside the gene matches. Germline lookup yields CDR1 LGHDT and CDR2 YNNKEL (reference sequence). This CDR3 has 15 amino acids.

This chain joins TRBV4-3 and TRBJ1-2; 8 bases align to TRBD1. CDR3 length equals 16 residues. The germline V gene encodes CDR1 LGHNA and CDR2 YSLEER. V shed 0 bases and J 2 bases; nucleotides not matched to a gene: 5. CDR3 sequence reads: CASSQEPRTGNYGYTF. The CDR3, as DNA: TGCGCCAGCAGCCAAGAGCCAAGGACAGGGAACTATGGCTACACCTTC.

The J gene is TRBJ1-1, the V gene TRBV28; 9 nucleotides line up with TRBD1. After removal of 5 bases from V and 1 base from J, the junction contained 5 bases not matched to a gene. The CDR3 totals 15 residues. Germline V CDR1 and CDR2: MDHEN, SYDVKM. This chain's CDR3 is CASSEQGASNTEAFF. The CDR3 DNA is TGTGCCAGCAGTGAACAGGGGGCCTCGAACACTGAAGCTTTCTTT.

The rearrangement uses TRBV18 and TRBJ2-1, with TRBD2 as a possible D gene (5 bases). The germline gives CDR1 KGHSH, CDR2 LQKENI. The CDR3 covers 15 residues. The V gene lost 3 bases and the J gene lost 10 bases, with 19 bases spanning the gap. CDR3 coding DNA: TGTGCCAGCTCACCCCCGGCGTCCGGTGGGAGAGAGCAGTTCTTC. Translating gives CASSPPASGGREQFF.

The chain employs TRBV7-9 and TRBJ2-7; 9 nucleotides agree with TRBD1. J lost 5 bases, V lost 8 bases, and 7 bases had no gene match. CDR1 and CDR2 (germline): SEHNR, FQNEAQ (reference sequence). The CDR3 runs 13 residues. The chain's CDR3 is CASRGTGPNEQYF. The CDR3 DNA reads TGTGCCAGCCGCGGGACAGGGCCCAACGAGCAGTACTTC. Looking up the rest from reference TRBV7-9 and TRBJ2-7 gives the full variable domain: DTGVSQNPRHKITKRGQNVTFRCDPISEHNRLYWYRQTLGQGPEFLTYFQNEAQLEKSRLLSDRFSAERPKGSFSTLEIQRTEQGDSAMYLCASRGTGPNEQYFGPGTRLTVT.

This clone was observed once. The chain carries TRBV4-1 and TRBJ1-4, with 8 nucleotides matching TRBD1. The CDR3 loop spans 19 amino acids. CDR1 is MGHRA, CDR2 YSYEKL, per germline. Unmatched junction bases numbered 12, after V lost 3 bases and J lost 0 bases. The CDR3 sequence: CASSHPLAGGTATNEKLFF. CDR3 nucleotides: TGCGCCAGCAGCCACCCCTTGGCAGGGGGCACGGCAACTAATGAAAAACTGTTTTTT.

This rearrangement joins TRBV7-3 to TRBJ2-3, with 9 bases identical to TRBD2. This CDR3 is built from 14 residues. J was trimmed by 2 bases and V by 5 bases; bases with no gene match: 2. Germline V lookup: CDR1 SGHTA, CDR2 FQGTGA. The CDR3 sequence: CASSLAGFTDTQYF. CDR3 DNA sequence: TGTGCCAGCAGCCTAGCGGGGTTCACAGATACGCAGTATTTT.

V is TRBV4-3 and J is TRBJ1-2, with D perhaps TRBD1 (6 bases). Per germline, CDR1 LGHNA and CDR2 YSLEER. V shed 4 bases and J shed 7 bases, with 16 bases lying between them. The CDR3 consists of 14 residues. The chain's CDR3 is CASSPSQGPVGYTF. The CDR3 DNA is TGCGCCAGCAGCCCTTCACAGGGACCGGTTGGCTACACCTTC.

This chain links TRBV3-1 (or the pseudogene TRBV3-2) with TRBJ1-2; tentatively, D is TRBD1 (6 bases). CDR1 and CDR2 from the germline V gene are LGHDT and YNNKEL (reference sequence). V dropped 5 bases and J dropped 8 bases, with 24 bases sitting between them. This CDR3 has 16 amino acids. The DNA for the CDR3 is TGTGCCAGCAGCGAAGGGGTCCCTACAGGGAAGGACGGCTACACCTTC. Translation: CASSEGVPTGKDGYTF.

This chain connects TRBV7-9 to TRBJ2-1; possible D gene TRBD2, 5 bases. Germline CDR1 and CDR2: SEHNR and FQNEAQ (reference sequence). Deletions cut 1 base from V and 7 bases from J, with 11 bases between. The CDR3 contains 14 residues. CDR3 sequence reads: CASSLVRGWNEQFF. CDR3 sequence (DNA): TGTGCCAGCAGCTTAGTTCGGGGTTGGAATGAGCAGTTCTTC.